The clone carrying this T cell receptor (beta chain) has ten or more counts. The data are from a study of T cells after yellow fever vaccination. TCRdb processed the 5' RACE reads anew with MiXCR; each CDR3 protein has one entry. This sample carries 250,000 to 400,000 distinct CDR3 sequences, over 3.5% of them seen once, and the ten largest clones take 15% to 20%. The length of the CDR3 is 13 residues. The V gene's germline CDR1 is SGHDT and CDR2 YYEEEE. The trim removed 4 bases at V and 1 base at J, leaving 2 bases unmatched. The chain combines TRBV5-6 with TRBJ2-7; 7 bases match TRBD1. The material sequenced was PBMCs, taken 15 days after the yellow fever booster vaccination. This TCR came from a man between 18 and 35 years old who received the YFV17D yellow fever vaccine. The CDR3 DNA follows: TGTGCCAGCAGCGACAGGGTATCCTACGAGCAGTACTTC. Translated: CASSDRVSYEQYF. The full variable domain, rest sourced from reference TRBV5-6 and TRBJ2-7, is DAGVTQSPTHLIKTRGQQVTLRCSPKSGHDTVSWYQQALGQGPQFIFQYYEEEERQRGNFPDRFSGHQFPNYSSELNVNALLLGDSALYLCASSDRVSYEQYFGPGTRLTVT.